These 25 T cell receptor beta chains originate from one sample sequenced in a study of cytomegalovirus exposure and HLA in healthy donors. It was with 60 Vbeta and 13 Jbeta primers that the PCR ran. The assay was immunoSEQ multiplex PCR, and TCRdb's table has in-frame clones only and misses some. Of 80,000 to 100,000 clones in the sample, around 82% were seen once. The specimen was PBMCs. The receptors originated from a man between 35 and 55 years old in good health and CMV-seronegative.

This chain joins TRBV28 and TRBJ2-5; 7 nucleotides align to TRBD1. CDR1 is MDHEN and CDR2 is SYDVKM in the germline V gene. This CDR3 spans 16 amino acids. The V segment lost 4 bases and the J segment 5 bases; nucleotides outside the gene matches: 13. This chain's CDR3 is CASSSSNRGVGETQYF. The CDR3 DNA reads TGTGCCAGCAGTTCTTCTAACAGGGGCGTGGGGGAGACCCAGTACTTC.

This chain joins TRBV6-5 and TRBJ2-5; a weak D match, TRBD1 (5 bases). Germline values: CDR1 MNHEY, CDR2 SVGAGI. Trimming took 7 bases from V and 5 from J, leaving 17 bases between them. CDR3 length: 14 amino acids. The CDR3 reads CASTTRGRVETQYF. The CDR3 nucleotides read TGTGCCAGCACCACCCGCGGCAGGGTGGAGACCCAGTACTTC.

The chain uses TRBV6-1 and TRBJ2-7; tentatively, D is TRBD1 (6 bases). Trimming removed 0 bases from V and 2 bases from J, with 8 bases in between. Germline CDR1 is MNHNS and CDR2 is SASEGT. There are 14 residues in the CDR3. CDR3 amino acids: CASSEADRTYEQYF. CDR3 sequence (DNA): TGTGCCAGCAGTGAAGCAGACAGGACCTACGAGCAGTACTTC.

The chain links TRBV6-1 to TRBJ2-5; 7 nucleotides match TRBD1. This CDR3 contains 14 residues. The ends lost 6 bases at V and 2 bases at J; junction bases unmatched: 6. Germline CDR1 and CDR2: MNHNS and SASEGT. CDR3 in DNA: TGTGCCAGCAGCACAGGGGAACCACAAGAGACCCAGTACTTC. This codes for CASSTGEPQETQYF.

The gene calls are TRBV7-3 and TRBJ2-3; 10 positions agree with TRBD2. J was trimmed by 2 bases and V by 1 base; bases with no gene match: 3. The CDR3 contains 16 residues. Germline V gene sequence: CDR1 SGHTA, CDR2 FQGTGA. The CDR3 spells CASSLIAGGSTDTQYF. The CDR3 DNA sequence: TGTGCCAGCAGCTTAATAGCGGGGGGCTCCACAGATACGCAGTATTTT.

This chain links TRBV6-6 with TRBJ1-5; D might be TRBD1 (5 bases). The CDR3 spans 13 residues. Trimming took 6 bases from V and 6 from J, leaving 12 bases between them. Germline V gene sequence: CDR1 MNHNY, CDR2 SVGAGI (reference sequence). Here the CDR3 reads CASSSGSSQPQHF. The CDR3 DNA reads TGTGCCAGCAGCTCAGGGTCTAGTCAGCCCCAGCATTTT.

J is TRBJ1-6 and V is TRBV2; TRBD1 agrees at 7 bases. Germline CDR1 SNHLY, CDR2 FYNNEI. J was trimmed by 9 bases and V by 4 bases; bases with no gene match: 6. The CDR3 runs to 14 residues. DNA for the CDR3: TGTGCCAGCAGTGTAGACAGGGACCGTTCACCCCTCCACTTT. It translates to CASSVDRDRSPLHF. Using reference TRBV2 and TRBJ1-6 for the parts outside the CDR3, the full variable domain is EPEVTQTPSHQVTQMGQEVILRCVPISNHLYFYWYRQILGQKVEFLVSFYNNEISEKSEIFDDQFSVERPDGSNFTLKIRSTKLEDSAMYFCASSVDRDRSPLHFGNGTRLTVT.

The J gene is TRBJ2-7, the V gene TRBV5-4; 8 bases match TRBD1. The CDR3 is made up of 14 amino acids. CDR1 and CDR2 (germline): SGHNT, YYREEE (reference sequence). V lost 0 bases to trimming and J lost 5 bases; unmatched junction nucleotides: 4. The CDR3 protein is CASSLDRGNNEQYF. The CDR3 DNA reads TGTGCCAGCAGCTTGGACAGGGGGAACAACGAGCAGTACTTC.

This chain connects TRBV10-1 to TRBJ2-5; a possible D gene is TRBD1 (5 bases). This CDR3 region has 13 residues. The germline V gene has CDR1 WNHNN and CDR2 SYGVQD (reference sequence). V was clipped by 4 bases and J by 0 bases, with 6 bases between them. DNA of the CDR3: TGCGCCAGCAGTGGACAGTACCAAGAGACCCAGTACTTC. Its translation: CASSGQYQETQYF.

This clone showed up just a few times. This chain connects TRBV10-3 to TRBJ2-2; D is possibly TRBD1 (5 bases). V lost 4 bases, J lost 0 bases, and 9 bases lay in between. CDR3 length: 15 residues. From germline, CDR1 is ENHRY and CDR2 SYGVKD. The CDR3 DNA reads as TGTGCCATCAGTGGAGGACAAGCGAACACCGGGGAGCTGTTTTTT. Translated: CAISGGQANTGELFF.

This chain links TRBV27 with TRBJ1-1, with D unclear. This CDR3 is 14 amino acids long. Trimming removed 2 bases at V and 0 bases at J, with 7 bases between. Germline V gene lookup returns CDR1 MNHEY and CDR2 SMNVEV (reference sequence). CDR3 bases: TGTGCCAGCAGTTTAGAGGGAATGAACACTGAAGCTTTCTTT. Translation: CASSLEGMNTEAFF.

This clone was detected a few times. The rearrangement links TRBV10-1 to TRBJ1-6; no definite D call. V was clipped by 0 bases and J by 7 bases, with 13 bases between them. The germline V gene has CDR1 WNHNN and CDR2 SYGVQD (reference sequence). CDR3 size: 16 residues. CDR3 DNA: TGCGCCAGCAGTGAGTCTTGGGGAGTGGGAAATTCACCCCTCCACTTT. Translation gives CASSESWGVGNSPLHF.

V is TRBV30 and J is TRBJ1-2, with D possibly being TRBD1 (5 bases). This CDR3 has 14 residues. Germline CDR1 and CDR2: GTSNPN and SVGIG (reference sequence). Trimming cost V 3 bases and J 5 bases, with 16 bases left between them. The CDR3 region is CAWSPQGYFYGYTF. CDR3 coding DNA: TGTGCCTGGAGCCCCCAGGGTTACTTTTATGGCTACACCTTC.

The rearrangement uses TRBV6-1 and TRBJ1-1; D unclear. Trimming pared 6 bases from V and 0 bases from J, leaving 11 bases between. This CDR3 spans 14 amino acids. Germline V gene sequence: CDR1 MNHNS, CDR2 SASEGT. CDR3 sequence reads: CASSLRHMNTEAFF. The CDR3 DNA sequence: TGTGCCAGCAGCTTAAGACACATGAACACTGAAGCTTTCTTT.

This rearrangement joins TRBV14 to TRBJ2-1, with 14 bases identical to TRBD2. The CDR3 contains 15 residues. Per the germline V gene, CDR1 is SGHDN and CDR2 is FVKESK. V gave up 1 base and J gave up 9 bases; unmatched junction bases: 2. The chain's CDR3 is CASSQGLAGGREQFF. CDR3 in DNA: TGTGCCAGCAGCCAAGGACTAGCGGGAGGGCGTGAGCAGTTCTTC.

The V gene is TRBV7-8, the J gene TRBJ1-5, with TRBD1 as a possible D gene (6 bases). V lost 5 bases to trimming and J lost 1 base, with 21 bases between them. This CDR3 comprises 18 residues. Per germline, CDR1 SGHVS and CDR2 FQNEAQ. CDR3 residues: CASSQKPARGRSNQPQHF. The CDR3 DNA reads TGTGCCAGCAGCCAGAAGCCTGCCAGGGGACGGAGCAATCAGCCCCAGCATTTT.

This clone is deemed medium-sized. The V call is TRBV6-6, the J call TRBJ2-4; 13 nucleotides line up with TRBD2. Per germline, CDR1 MNHNY and CDR2 SVGAGI (reference sequence). This CDR3 has 16 amino acids. Trimming removed 5 bases from V and 4 bases from J; junction bases left unmatched: 5. CDR3 in DNA: TGTGCCAGCAGTCCAACTAGCGGGGGGGTAAAAAACATTCAGTACTTC. As protein: CASSPTSGGVKNIQYF.

V is TRBV4-2 and J is TRBJ1-6; the match to TRBD1 covers 7 bases. From germline, CDR1 is LGHNA and CDR2 YNFKEQ. This CDR3 has 17 residues. Trimming at V came to 4 bases and at J to 7 bases, leaving 13 bases not matched to a gene. CDR3 coding DNA: TGTGCCAGCAGCCGAGAAACAGGGGAACTGAGCAATTCACCCCTCCACTTT. Amino acids: CASSRETGELSNSPLHF.

This chain joins TRBV6-1 and TRBJ1-1; D remains unclear. The CDR3 loop spans 11 amino acids. Looked up from germline, CDR1 is MNHNS and CDR2 is SASEGT. Deletions cut 6 bases from V and 7 bases from J, with 9 bases between. The CDR3 reads CASSFINEAFF. CDR3 nucleotides: TGTGCCAGCAGCTTTATAAATGAAGCTTTCTTT.

The chain combines TRBV29-1 with TRBJ1-4; D is unclear. Germline CDR1 and CDR2: SQVTM and ANQGSEA. Trimming removed 6 bases from V and 5 bases from J, with 13 bases in between. The CDR3 runs to 13 residues. CDR3 DNA sequence: TGCAGCGTCCGGCGGGCAGTAAATGAAAAACTGTTTTTT. It codes for CSVRRAVNEKLFF. The whole variable domain, remainder taken from reference TRBV29-1 and TRBJ1-4, is SAVISQKPSRDICQRGTSLTIQCQVDSQVTMMFWYRQQPGQSLTLIATANQGSEATYESGFVIDKFPISRPNLTFSTLTVSNMSPEDSSIYLCSVRRAVNEKLFFGSGTQLSVL.

The rearrangement joins TRBV5-1 to TRBJ2-2; D gene ambiguous. V lost 0 bases and J lost 1, with 7 bases in between. The CDR3 consists of 15 residues. The germline V gene has CDR1 SGHRS and CDR2 YFSETQ. The CDR3 DNA reads as TGCGCCAGCAGCTTGGCCTTTATGAACACCGGGGAGCTGTTTTTT. Translation gives CASSLAFMNTGELFF.

This clone was recorded a few times. This chain joins TRBV19 and TRBJ1-1, with D tentatively TRBD1 (6 bases). CDR3 size: 12 residues. Germline-derived CDR1 and CDR2 are LNHDA and SQIVND (reference sequence). V was trimmed by 6 bases and J by 5 bases, leaving 10 bases between them. The CDR3: CASSNRETEAFF. The CDR3 DNA sequence: TGTGCCAGTAGCAACAGGGAGACTGAAGCTTTCTTT.

This rearrangement joins TRBV5-1 to TRBJ1-1; 10 nucleotides match TRBD1. V shed 5 bases and J 0 bases; nucleotides not matched to a gene: 7. The germline V gene has CDR1 SGHRS and CDR2 YFSETQ. The CDR3 extends over 16 amino acids. The CDR3 sequence is CASRNPGTGVNTEAFF. CDR3 coding DNA: TGCGCCAGCAGAAATCCCGGGACAGGGGTGAACACTGAAGCTTTCTTT.

This clone was counted only a few times. The V and J genes are TRBV2 and TRBJ2-2; TRBD1 is a possible D gene (5 bases). V lost 6 bases and J lost 5, with 10 bases in between. Germline V gene sequence: CDR1 SNHLY, CDR2 FYNNEI. This CDR3 has 13 residues. The chain's CDR3 is CASRSGLTGELFF. The CDR3 DNA sequence: TGTGCCAGCAGGTCAGGGCTAACCGGGGAGCTGTTTTTT.

The chain uses TRBV7-2 and TRBJ2-7, with 10 bases identical to TRBD1. The V and J ends lost 7 bases and 10 bases, in that order; junction bases with no gene match: 13. This CDR3 region has 14 residues. CDR1 is SGHTA, CDR2 FQGNSA, per germline. The CDR3 DNA follows: TGTGCCAGCACCCTAAGGGACAGGGGTCCGAAACAGTACTTC. Translated: CASTLRDRGPKQYF.